The 14 T cell receptor beta chains presented below share a single source sample, sequenced in a study of cytomegalovirus exposure and HLA in healthy donors. Vbeta (60) and Jbeta (13) primers were used in the PCR. The table came from immunoSEQ multiplex PCR; TCRdb's copy has only in-frame clones and leaves some out. The table lists about 120,000 clones, 75% to 90% of them singletons. Specimen: PBMCs. The origin of the receptors is a female donor in good health and CMV-seropositive.

This clone was recorded only once. V usage is TRBV5-1 and J usage is TRBJ2-3; D possibly corresponds to TRBD1 (6 bases). V was pared by 5 bases and J by 0 bases, with 10 bases between. This CDR3 has 14 amino acids. CDR1 and CDR2 (germline): SGHRS, YFSETQ. The CDR3 coding sequence is TGCGCCAGCAGACAGGGTACTAGCACAGATACGCAGTATTTT. Its translation is CASRQGTSTDTQYF.

The chain is built from TRBV28 and TRBJ1-2; 7 bases line up with TRBD1. The junction had 11 bases not matched to a gene; V was cut back by 6 bases and J by 4 bases. The CDR3 contains 15 residues. The V gene's germline CDR1 is MDHEN and CDR2 SYDVKM. CDR3 in DNA: TGTGCCAGCAGATCTACAGGGGTAGGCCCCTATGGCTACACCTTC. Translating it yields CASRSTGVGPYGYTF.

On this clone: Other DNA variants within this sample encode the same CDR3. The chain uses TRBV28 and TRBJ2-7; TRBD1 is a possible D gene (5 bases). The CDR3 has 12 amino acids. In germline, CDR1 is MDHEN, CDR2 SYDVKM. V lost 1 base and J lost 6, with 7 bases in between. In nucleotides, the CDR3 is TGTGCCAGCAGTTTATCAGGGCCCGAGCAGTACTTC. Translation: CASSLSGPEQYF.

The chain links TRBV5-5 to TRBJ1-2, with unresolved D. Trimming pared 0 bases from V and 1 base from J, leaving 10 bases between. The germline CDR1 and CDR2 sequences are SGHKS and YYEKEE (reference sequence). CDR3 length equals 15 residues. The CDR3: CASSLGGGINYGYTF. CDR3 nucleotides: TGTGCCAGCAGCTTGGGGGGAGGAATTAACTATGGCTACACCTTC.

V gene TRBV6-1 combines with J gene TRBJ1-3; the D is unclear. V was trimmed by 2 bases and J by 0 bases, leaving 2 bases between them. CDR3 length: 13 amino acids. From germline, CDR1 is MNHNS and CDR2 SASEGT. The DNA for the CDR3 is TGTGCCAGCAGTGAACGCTCTGGAAACACCATATATTTT. Residues: CASSERSGNTIYF.

The CDR3 nucleotides are TGTGCCAGCAGCTTGGGACACTCCTCCTACGAGCAGTACTTC. Translating gives CASSLGHSSYEQYF. The rearrangement links TRBV7-8 to TRBJ2-7; D is possibly TRBD1 (6 bases). The V gene lost 3 bases and the J gene lost 0 bases, with 9 bases spanning the gap. Germline V CDR1 and CDR2: SGHVS, FQNEAQ. The CDR3 extends over 14 amino acids.

The gene calls are TRBV25-1 and TRBJ2-7, with D possibly matching TRBD1 (6 bases). Trimming stripped 7 bases from V and 4 bases from J, with 17 bases between. The CDR3 has 14 residues. From germline, CDR1 is MGHDK and CDR2 SYGVNS. For the CDR3, the DNA is TGTGCCAGCACGGGGACAAGAAACGCTTACGAGCAGTACTTC. This gives the protein CASTGTRNAYEQYF.

This chain joins TRBV2 and TRBJ2-2, with 9 bases identical to TRBD1. The CDR3 is 13 amino acids. CDR1 SNHLY and CDR2 FYNNEI come from the germline V gene. Losses at the gene ends were 7 bases for V and 5 bases for J; bases not matched to a gene: 2. CDR3 nucleotides: TGTGCCAGCACGGGACAGGGTACCGGGGAGCTGTTTTTT. This encodes CASTGQGTGELFF.

The chain recombines TRBV5-4 with TRBJ2-3; TRBD2 agrees at 7 bases. Germline V gene sequence: CDR1 SGHNT, CDR2 YYREEE (reference sequence). V shed 6 bases and J 6 bases; nucleotides not matched to a gene: 13. CDR3 length equals 15 residues. CDR3 nucleotide sequence: TGTGCCAGCACCTGGGGGACTACCGATGCGGATACGCAGTATTTT. Amino acids: CASTWGTTDADTQYF.

V gene TRBV28 combines with J gene TRBJ2-6; 8 positions agree with TRBD1. Germline V gives CDR1 MDHEN, CDR2 SYDVKM. This CDR3 has 16 amino acids. Trimming took 11 bases from V and 0 from J; bases not matched to a gene: 9. CDR3: CARKTGAHSGANVLTF. In nucleotides, the CDR3 is TGTGCCCGAAAGACAGGGGCCCACTCTGGGGCCAACGTCCTGACTTTC.

A single count supports this clone. The chain combines TRBV11-3 with TRBJ2-2, with TRBD2 matching over 16 bases. The CDR3 length is 17 residues. The ends lost 5 bases at V and 6 bases at J; junction bases unmatched: 6. The germline V gene has CDR1 SGHNT and CDR2 YENEEA. The CDR3 region has the DNA TGTGCCAGCAGCCCCGGGACTAGCGGGGGGGTCGCCGGGGAGCTGTTTTTT. Protein: CASSPGTSGGVAGELFF. Full variable domain (rest looked up from reference TRBV11-3 and TRBJ2-2): EAGVVQSPRYKIIEKKQPVAFWCNPISGHNTLYWYLQNLGQGPELLIRYENEEAVDDSQLPKDRFSAERLKGVDSTLKIQPAELGDSAVYLCASSPGTSGGVAGELFFGEGSRLTVL.

This sequence joins TRBV7-9 and TRBJ1-1; D is possibly TRBD1 (6 bases). The CDR3 is 18 amino acids. Trimming left V 2 bases short and J 6 bases short, with 25 bases between. CDR1 and CDR2 (germline): SEHNR, FQNEAQ (reference sequence). The CDR3 here is CASSLTPTGSRRSPEAFF. CDR3 nucleotide sequence: TGTGCCAGCAGCTTAACCCCAACAGGGAGTCGTCGAAGCCCTGAAGCTTTCTTT.

The gene calls are TRBV27 and TRBJ1-6; tentatively, D is TRBD1 (6 bases). Germline-derived CDR1 and CDR2 are MNHEY and SMNVEV (reference sequence). The CDR3 is made up of 16 amino acids. The germline V and J ends were trimmed by 7 bases and 1 base, with 14 bases remaining between them. The CDR3 DNA reads as TGTGCCAGCAAACAGGGCCTTGGTTCCTATAATTCACCCCTCCACTTT. This translates into CASKQGLGSYNSPLHF.

V gene TRBV14 combines with J gene TRBJ2-5, with unresolved D. Trimming pared 0 bases from V and 5 bases from J, leaving 13 bases between. Germline CDR1 and CDR2: SGHDN and FVKESK. The CDR3 consists of 15 residues. The CDR3 DNA is TGTGCCAGCAGCCAAGATCGGCCAGGTTTGGAGACCCAGTACTTC. Its translation is CASSQDRPGLETQYF.